The T cell receptor (beta chain) described here comes from a study of human CD8 memory T cell subsets. Study findings and constraints: Diversity in stem-like memory and precursor exhausted T cells was similarly high, unlike effector memory cells. Apart from T cell receptor beta chains, no chains were sequenced in the study.

Germline V gene data show CDR1 as SSHAT and CDR2 as FNYEAQ (reference sequence). The CDR3 spans 13 residues. For every subset, the RNA was derived from duplicate vials of about 150,000 sorted CD8+ T cells. The authors made TCR beta libraries using UMI-labeled 5' RACE. From its re-call of the 5' RACE reads, TCRdb lists each CDR3 protein once, without DNA. In total, the table holds several thousand distinct CDR3 sequences. By frequency, this clonotype is medium-sized (0.01 to 0.1%). Its matching antigen is unknown. V gene TRBV7-7 combines with J gene TRBJ1-4. The sample comprised CD8+ T cells from PBMCs. The origin of this receptor is a human donor in good health. The CDR3 is CASSLNLNEKLFF.